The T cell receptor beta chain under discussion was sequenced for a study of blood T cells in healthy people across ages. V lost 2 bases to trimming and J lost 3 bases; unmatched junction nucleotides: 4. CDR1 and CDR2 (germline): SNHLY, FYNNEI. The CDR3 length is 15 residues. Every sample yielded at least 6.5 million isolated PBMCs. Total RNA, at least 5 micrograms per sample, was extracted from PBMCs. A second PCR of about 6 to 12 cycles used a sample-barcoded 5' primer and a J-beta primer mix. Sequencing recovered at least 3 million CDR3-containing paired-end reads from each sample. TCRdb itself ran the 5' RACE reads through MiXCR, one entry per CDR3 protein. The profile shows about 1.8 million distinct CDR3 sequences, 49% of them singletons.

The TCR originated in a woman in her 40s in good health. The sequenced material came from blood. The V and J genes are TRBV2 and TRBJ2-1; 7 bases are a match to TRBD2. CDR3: CASSERLASYNEQFF. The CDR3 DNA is TGTGCCAGCAGTGAAAGACTAGCTAGCTACAATGAGCAGTTCTTC.